Sequencing of this TCR beta chain was carried out in a study of T cells after yellow fever vaccination. General study findings and limits: Researchers cautioned that FACS-sorted repertoires could harbor abundant clonotypes contaminating from the bulk population.

The germline V gene encodes CDR1 SGHRS and CDR2 YFSETQ. The CDR3 totals 13 residues. Trimming at V came to 1 base and at J to 5 bases, leaving 3 bases not matched to a gene. The table lists this clonotype with many counts. What it binds is unknown. TCR cDNA was made by 5'RACE template switching, adding a universal primer site and UMIs. TCRdb re-called the 5' RACE reads with MiXCR, one entry per CDR3 protein. Of 150,000 to 200,000 distinct CDR3 sequences listed, approximately 10% are singletons. The chain joins TRBV5-1 to TRBJ2-7; 7 bases match TRBD1. This TCR was recovered from a young man who received the YFV17D yellow fever vaccine. The sequenced sample was CD8+ T cells sorted from PBMCs, obtained 15 days after the yellow fever booster vaccination. CDR3 DNA sequence: TGCGCCAGCAGCTTGACAGGGGCCCACGAGCAGTACGTC. This gives the protein CASSLTGAHEQYV.